This T cell receptor beta chain was identified during a study of post-analysis software for immune sequencing data (dated by TCRdb to between 2015 and 2016). The study in broad terms: The recorded disease courses included relapsing-remitting, secondary progressive and progressive-relapsing multiple sclerosis, and some patients had no subtype annotation. The multiple sclerosis patient repertoires were compared with 10 or so previously published healthy control repertoires from donors aged roughly 6 to 27 years. A subset of samples was prepared in parallel using single-end sample barcoding, then pooled and co-amplified after Illumina adapter ligation. Study-wide conclusions, independent of this receptor: The control group was slightly older than the multiple sclerosis patient group. Patients showed significantly higher frequencies than controls for 4 or 5 TRBV segments, among them TRBV5-6, TRBV5-1 and TRBV20-1. Normalized Chao1 diversity was significantly lower in multiple sclerosis patients than controls, suggesting substantial peripheral T-cell clonal expansion. Direct clustering with F measure revealed strong co-clustering of samples prepared in the same batch, which led to a batch-effect correction.

TCR beta repertoires were profiled from peripheral blood of about a dozen young patients with multiple sclerosis to demonstrate the VDJtools post-analysis software. Multiple sclerosis patients were children and adolescents aged roughly 6 to 16 years. This clonotype was seen more than once but under ten times. The specificity of this receptor is unknown. There are no base qualities to consult, and no much larger clone falls within one base. The protocol used for the library was PCR. Data came from an Illumina HiSeq 2500. To reduce PCR and sequencing biases, unique molecular identifiers were built into the TCR beta cDNA libraries. About 500,000 cDNA molecules were obtained for every 1 to 10 million input T cells, so each molecule roughly corresponded to one T cell. Patient libraries were prepared and sequenced with the same protocol used for the earlier healthy control dataset. Samples belonging to the same batch were prepared together, multiplexed and sequenced on a shared HiSeq lane. The paper's data handling went like this. MIGEC was used to process the raw barcoded reads, and molecular identifier groups with only a single read were discarded before consensus assembly and CDR3 extraction. Clonotype tables were post-analysed with VDJtools, and diversity was normalized by down-sampling all datasets to the smallest sample size. In repertoire overlap clustering, CDR3 amino acid sequences, but not nucleotide sequences, were matched to correct batch-related cross-sample contamination. TCRdb reanalyzed the raw reads on its own, using fastp at Q25 for trimming and MiXCR for clone calling, and kept in-frame beta chains. Here each entry gathers all rows of one CDR3 protein and keeps the most common genes and DNA. The V and J calls were determined by TCRdb, not by the authors. This sample lists over 700,000 distinct CDR3 sequences; roughly 29% were detected once. The top ten constitute 0.55% to 0.65% of the sample.

V sheds 4 bases and J sheds 2 bases, leaving 7 bases between their ends. The CDR3 contains 13 residues, cysteine and phenylalanine counted. Just CDR3 DNA is preserved here, 39 bases in frame from base 1. The germline V gene supplies CDR1 MRHNA and CDR2 SNTAGT. The chain employs TRBV6-4 and TRBJ2-3, with the D segment identity uncertain. The sequence derives from a girl aged 5-17 years with multiple sclerosis. What was sequenced was blood. The DNA sequence reads TGTGCCAGCAGTGGGATACCCACAGATACGCAGTATTTT. It specifies CASSGIPTDTQYF.